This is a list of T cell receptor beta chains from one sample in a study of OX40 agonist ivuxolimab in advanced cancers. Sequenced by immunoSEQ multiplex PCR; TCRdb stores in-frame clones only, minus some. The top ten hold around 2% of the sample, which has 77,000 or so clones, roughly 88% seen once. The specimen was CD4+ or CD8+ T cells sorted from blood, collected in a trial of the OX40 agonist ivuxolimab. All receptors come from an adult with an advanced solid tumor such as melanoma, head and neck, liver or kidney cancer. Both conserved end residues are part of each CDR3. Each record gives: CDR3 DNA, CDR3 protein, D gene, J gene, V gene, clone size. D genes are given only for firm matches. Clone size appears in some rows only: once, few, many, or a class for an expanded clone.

TGTGCCAGCAGCCAAGATCAAGGGAGGACCGGGGAGCTGTTTTTT | CASSQDQGRTGELFF | . | TRBJ2-2 | TRBV4-2 | few
TGCGCCAGCAGGGGCGGGGGCAACACAGATACGCAGTATTTT | CASRGGGNTDTQYF | . | TRBJ2-3 | TRBV5-1 | .
TGTGCCAGCAGCTCTCAAATGTCAGGGCCTTACTTC | CASSSQMSGPYF | . | TRBJ2-4 | TRBV11-2 | .
TGTGCCAGTAGCTTCACTCGGACAGATACGCAGTATTTT | CASSFTRTDTQYF | . | TRBJ2-3 | TRBV19 | .
TGTGCCAGCAGCAAAGAAGAGGGACAGGAGGAGAGTCAGCCCCAGCATTTT | CASSKEEGQEESQPQHF | . | TRBJ1-5 | TRBV21-1 | .
TGTGCCAGCAGCTGGGGACAGGGCATACAGTACCAAGAGACCCAGTACTTC | CASSWGQGIQYQETQYF | TRBD1 | TRBJ2-5 | TRBV11-2 | .
TGTGCCAGCACCGCCCTGACAGGTGACTACGAGCAGTACTTC | CASTALTGDYEQYF | . | TRBJ2-7 | TRBV21-1 | .
TGTGCCAGCAGCTCTGTCCGCGGAAGCTACACCTTC | CASSSVRGSYTF | . | TRBJ1-2 | TRBV11-3 | once
TGTGCCAGCAGTCCAGGACAGCCGGGCCAAGAGACCCAGTACTTC | CASSPGQPGQETQYF | . | TRBJ2-5 | TRBV28 | .
TGTGCCAGCAGTGAACGGCCAGGGGTAACTGAAGCTTTCTTT | CASSERPGVTEAFF | . | TRBJ1-1 | TRBV6-1 | .
TGCGCCAGCAGCTTGGGGCCCTACCAAGAGACCCAGTACTTC | CASSLGPYQETQYF | . | TRBJ2-5 | TRBV5-1 | .
TGTGCCAGCACCCAGGGACTAGCGAACACCGGGGAGCTGTTTTTT | CASTQGLANTGELFF | TRBD2 | TRBJ2-2 | TRBV2 | .
TGTGCCAGCAGCTCCCATTTAGGCCACTCCGGGGAGCTGTTTTTT | CASSSHLGHSGELFF | . | TRBJ2-2 | TRBV7-9 | .
TGTGCCAGTACCTCGGCGGGGGATGAGCAGTTCTTC | CASTSAGDEQFF | TRBD2 | TRBJ2-1 | TRBV19 | .
TGTGCCAGCAGCTTGGGGGGCACGAGCTCTGGGGCCAACGTCCTGACTTTC | CASSLGGTSSGANVLTF | . | TRBJ2-6 | TRBV5-4 | .
TGTGCCAGCAGCCCGACAGGGGAAATCTATGGCTACACCTTC | CASSPTGEIYGYTF | TRBD1 | TRBJ1-2 | TRBV5-4 | .
TGTGCCAGCAGCTTAGATATAGCGAGGGGCACAGATACGCAGTATTTT | CASSLDIARGTDTQYF | . | TRBJ2-3 | TRBV11-2 | .
TGTGCCACCTCAGGGGGCGATGGAAACACCATATATTTT | CATSGGDGNTIYF | TRBD1 | TRBJ1-3 | TRBV11-2 | .
TGTGCCAGCAGCTCCTTCGGACGGGGGAACACAGATACGCAGTATTTT | CASSSFGRGNTDTQYF | . | TRBJ2-3 | TRBV7-9 | .
TGCGCCAGCAGCCCGGGCGGCGGGAGCTACGAGCAGTACTTC | CASSPGGGSYEQYF | TRBD2 | TRBJ2-7 | TRBV5-1 | .
TGTGCCAGCAAGGTCGCTGGGGGCCCTACCGGGGAGCTGTTTTTT | CASKVAGGPTGELFF | . | TRBJ2-2 | TRBV7-3 | .
TGTGCCAGCTCACCACAGGACGGGCAGGATGGAGGCTACACCTTC | CASSPQDGQDGGYTF | . | TRBJ1-2 | TRBV18 | few